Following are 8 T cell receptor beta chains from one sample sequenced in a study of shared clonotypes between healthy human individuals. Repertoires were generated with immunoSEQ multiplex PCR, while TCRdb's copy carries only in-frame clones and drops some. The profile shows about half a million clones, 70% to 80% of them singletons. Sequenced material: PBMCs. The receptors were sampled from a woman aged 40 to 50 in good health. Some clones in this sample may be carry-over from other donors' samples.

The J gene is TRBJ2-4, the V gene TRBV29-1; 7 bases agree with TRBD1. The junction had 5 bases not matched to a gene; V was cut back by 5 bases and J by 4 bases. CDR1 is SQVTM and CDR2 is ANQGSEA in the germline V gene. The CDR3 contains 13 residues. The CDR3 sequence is CSVSVGQKNIQYF. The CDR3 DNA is TGCAGCGTTTCGGTGGGACAGAAAAACATTCAGTACTTC.

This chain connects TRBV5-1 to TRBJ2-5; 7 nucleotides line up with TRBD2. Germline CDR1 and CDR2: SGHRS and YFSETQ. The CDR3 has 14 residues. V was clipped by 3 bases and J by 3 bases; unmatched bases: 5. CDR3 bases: TGCGCCAGCAGCTGGGCTAGCGGAGAAGAGACCCAGTACTTC. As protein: CASSWASGEETQYF.

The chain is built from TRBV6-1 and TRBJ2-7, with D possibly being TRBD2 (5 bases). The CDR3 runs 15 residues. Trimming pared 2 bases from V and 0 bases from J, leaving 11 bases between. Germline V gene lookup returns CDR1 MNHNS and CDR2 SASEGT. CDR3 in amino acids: CASSEYAGSSYEQYF. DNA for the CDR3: TGTGCCAGCAGTGAATACGCGGGTAGCTCCTACGAGCAGTACTTC.

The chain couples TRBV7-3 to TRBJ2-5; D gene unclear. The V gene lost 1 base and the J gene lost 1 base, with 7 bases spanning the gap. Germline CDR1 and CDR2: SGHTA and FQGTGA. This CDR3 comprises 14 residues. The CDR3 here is CASSLNPGQETQYF. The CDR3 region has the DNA TGTGCCAGCAGCTTAAATCCAGGCCAAGAGACCCAGTACTTC.

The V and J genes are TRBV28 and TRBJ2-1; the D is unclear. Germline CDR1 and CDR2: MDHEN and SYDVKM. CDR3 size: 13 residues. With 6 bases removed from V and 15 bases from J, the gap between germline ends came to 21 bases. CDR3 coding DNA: TGTGCCAGCAGCCCGCCCACGGTAGCTTATCTGTTCTTC. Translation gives CASSPPTVAYLFF.

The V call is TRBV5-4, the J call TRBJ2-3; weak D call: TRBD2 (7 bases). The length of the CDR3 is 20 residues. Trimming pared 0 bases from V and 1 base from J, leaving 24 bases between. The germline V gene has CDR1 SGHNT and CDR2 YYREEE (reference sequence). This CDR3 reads CASSLVRGQGGMWGTDTQYF. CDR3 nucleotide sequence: TGTGCCAGCAGCTTGGTGCGGGGGCAGGGTGGTATGTGGGGCACAGATACGCAGTATTTT.

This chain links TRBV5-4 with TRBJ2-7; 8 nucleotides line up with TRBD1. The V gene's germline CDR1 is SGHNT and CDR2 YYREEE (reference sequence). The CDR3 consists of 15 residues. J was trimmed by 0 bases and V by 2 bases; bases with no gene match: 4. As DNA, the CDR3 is TGTGCCAGCAGCTTTGGGACAGGAGTCTCCTACGAGCAGTACTTC. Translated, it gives CASSFGTGVSYEQYF.

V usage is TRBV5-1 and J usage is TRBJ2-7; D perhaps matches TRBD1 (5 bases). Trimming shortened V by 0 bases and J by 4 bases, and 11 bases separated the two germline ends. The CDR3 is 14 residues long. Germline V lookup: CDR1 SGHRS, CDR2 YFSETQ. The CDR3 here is CASSLVTKGYEQYF. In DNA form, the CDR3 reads TGCGCCAGCAGCTTGGTAACGAAGGGGTACGAGCAGTACTTC.